This record looks at one T cell receptor (beta chain) sequence and its context. The record originates from a study of blood T cell repertoires in COVID-19. V was clipped by 4 bases and J by 3 bases; unmatched bases: 2. There are 15 residues in the CDR3. Per germline, CDR1 MNHEY and CDR2 SMNVEV (reference sequence). The assay was immunoSEQ multiplex PCR, and TCRdb's table has in-frame clones only and misses some. The sample includes 250,000 to 350,000 clones, approximately 85% seen only once; the top ten take around 1%. Donors were grouped by their self-reported clinical history. The chain carries TRBV27 and TRBJ1-5, with 11 bases fitting TRBD1. This TCR was recovered from a woman in her twenties or thirties who had recovered from COVID-19. The sample consisted of PBMCs or T cells enriched from blood (not recorded which). The CDR3 protein is CASSWDRGFNQPQHF. DNA for the CDR3: TGTGCCAGCAGTTGGGACAGGGGGTTCAATCAGCCCCAGCATTTT.